These 3 T cell receptor beta chains were sequenced from one sample in a study of cytomegalovirus exposure and HLA in healthy donors. The primer mix had 60 Vbeta and 13 Jbeta primers. Here immunoSEQ multiplex PCR was the method, and the copy in TCRdb shows in-frame clones only, minus some. The table has approximately 42,000 clones, roughly 80% seen once. The sequenced sample was PBMCs. Every receptor here comes from a middle-aged man in good health and CMV-seronegative.

CDR3 residues: CASSQVDRAYNEQFF. The DNA of the CDR3 is TGCGCCAGCAGCCAAGTGGACAGGGCCTACAATGAGCAGTTCTTC. The chain links TRBV4-1 to TRBJ2-1, with 8 positions matching TRBD1. V shed 1 base, J shed 2 bases, and the junction held 1 base outside the gene matches. Germline V gene data show CDR1 as MGHRA and CDR2 as YSYEKL. This CDR3 contains 15 residues.

J is TRBJ2-7 and V is TRBV25-1, with a tentative D call TRBD2 (5 bases). CDR1 and CDR2 (germline): MGHDK, SYGVNS. This CDR3 is 14 amino acids long. V was shortened by 0 bases and J by 6 bases, with 12 bases between the two germline ends. CDR3 sequence reads: CASSEYQEAGEQYF. The CDR3 DNA reads as TGTGCCAGCAGTGAATATCAGGAGGCCGGCGAGCAGTACTTC.

This rearrangement joins TRBV4-1 to TRBJ2-3, with TRBD2 identical over 11 bases. V was clipped by 1 base and J by 4 bases; unmatched bases: 7. The CDR3 runs to 17 residues. Germline CDR1 and CDR2: MGHRA and YSYEKL. This CDR3 reads CASSQVGYSGGADTQYF. CDR3 bases: TGCGCCAGCAGCCAAGTTGGGTATAGCGGGGGGGCAGATACGCAGTATTTT.